Listed below are T cell receptor beta chains from one sample, sequenced in a study of radiation and T cells in renal cell carcinoma. Measured with immunoSEQ multiplex PCR; TCRdb has only the in-frame clones, and not every one. The sample has about 140,000 clones; 70% to 90% are singletons. The sequencing used blood, collected from a patient whose treatment included radiotherapy and nephrectomy. The receptor set was obtained from a woman aged 45-59 years with renal cell carcinoma. Each CDR3 is given with its conserved first and last residue. D genes are given only for firm matches. Clone size is not always given. Where it is, it says once, few, many or a class for expanded clones.

cdr3_aa cdr3_nt j_call v_call d_call clone_size
CASSPPGLSTGELFF TGTGCCAGCAGCCCACCGGGCCTATCGACCGGGGAGCTGTTTTTT TRBJ2-2 TRBV7-9 - -
CASSLVGTGVAQYF TGTGCCAGCAGCTTGGTTGGGACAGGGGTAGCGCAGTACTTC TRBJ2-7 TRBV7-2 TRBD1 -
CASSPVNTEAFF TGTGCCAGCAGCCCTGTGAACACTGAAGCTTTCTTT TRBJ1-1 TRBV7-2 - -
CAISERQGAYEQYF TGTGCCATCAGTGAACGACAGGGGGCGTATGAGCAGTACTTC TRBJ2-7 TRBV10-3 TRBD1 -
CASSPVDQNSPLHF TGTGCCAGCTCACCAGTTGACCAAAATTCACCCCTCCACTTT TRBJ1-6 TRBV18 - few
CASSPAVPPDTQYF TGTGCCAGCAGCCCCGCCGTCCCGCCAGATACGCAGTATTTT TRBJ2-3 TRBV4-2 - once
CAQSASSGNTIYF TGTGCCCAGTCGGCAAGCTCTGGAAACACCATATATTTT TRBJ1-3 TRBV9 - once
CASSQDATSSGNTIYF TGCGCCAGCAGCCAAGATGCTACCAGCTCTGGAAACACCATATATTTT TRBJ1-3 TRBV4-3 - once
CASIVGQSNQPQHF TGTGCCAGCATCGTCGGACAGAGCAATCAGCCCCAGCATTTT TRBJ1-5 TRBV6-6 - -
CATSRRGGGTQYF TGTGCCACCAGCAGGCGGGGCGGGGGGACCCAGTACTTC TRBJ2-5 TRBV15 TRBD2 -
CASSLEQGESYGYTF TGCGCCAGCAGCTTGGAACAGGGGGAGAGCTATGGCTACACCTTC TRBJ1-2 TRBV5-1 TRBD1 -
CASTSDGTYGYTF TGTGCCAGCACCTCGGACGGTACCTATGGCTACACCTTC TRBJ1-2 TRBV2 - -
CASSLAGGPRGNQPQHF TGTGCCAGCAGCTTAGCCGGGGGGCCTAGAGGCAATCAGCCCCAGCATTTT TRBJ1-5 TRBV7-2 - -
CASSVGQGQYEQYF TGTGCCAGCAGCGTGGGACAGGGGCAGTACGAGCAGTACTTC TRBJ2-7 TRBV9 TRBD1 -
CAINPGGTYEQYF TGTGCCATCAACCCAGGGGGGACCTACGAGCAGTACTTC TRBJ2-7 TRBV10-3 - -
CAWSVRPEAFF TGTGCCTGGAGTGTAAGGCCTGAAGCTTTCTTT TRBJ1-1 TRBV30 - few
CASSVGGQTLGPQHF TGTGCCAGCAGCGTAGGCGGTCAAACATTGGGGCCCCAGCATTTT TRBJ1-5 TRBV9 - once
CASSYEQYF TGTGCCAGCAGCTACGAGCAGTACTTC TRBJ2-7 TRBV6-1 - -
CASSANSGLAEGNEQFF TGTGCCAGCAGTGCAAACTCGGGACTAGCGGAGGGCAATGAGCAGTTCTTC TRBJ2-1 TRBV6-4 TRBD2 -
CASSLSPGDRGQPQHF TGTGCCAGCAGCTTGTCCCCAGGGGATCGGGGACAGCCCCAGCATTTT TRBJ1-5 TRBV5-5 - -
CASSPQWVLTNTGELFF TGTGCCAGCTCACCACAATGGGTTCTTACGAACACCGGGGAGCTGTTTTTT TRBJ2-2 TRBV18 - -
CASSLSGQYYGYTF TGTGCCAGCAGCTTATCCGGACAGTACTATGGCTACACCTTC TRBJ1-2 TRBV7-9 - few
CASTDGNQPQHF TGTGCCAGCACGGACGGCAATCAGCCCCAGCATTTT TRBJ1-5 TRBV28 - -
CASSLELAGGQETQYF TGTGCCAGCAGTTTAGAACTAGCGGGAGGCCAAGAGACCCAGTACTTC TRBJ2-5 TRBV6-6 TRBD2 -
CAWSVQGSEGYTF TGTGCCTGGAGTGTACAGGGTTCGGAGGGCTACACCTTC TRBJ1-2 TRBV30 - few
CASRDGSSYNEQFF TGTGCCAGTAGGGACGGCAGCTCCTACAATGAGCAGTTCTTC TRBJ2-1 TRBV6-6 - -
CASSRRDGLYEQYF TGTGCCAGCAGCCGCCGGGACGGTCTCTACGAGCAGTACTTC TRBJ2-7 TRBV5-6 - -
CASSSNPGLAGDEQFF TGCGCCAGCAGTTCGAATCCGGGACTAGCGGGAGATGAGCAGTTCTTC TRBJ2-1 TRBV5-1 TRBD2 -
CASSYRGGTEAFF TGTGCCAGCAGCTACAGGGGAGGCACTGAAGCTTTCTTT TRBJ1-1 TRBV6-5 TRBD1 -
CASSLWGAHEKLFF TGTGCCAGCAGCTTATGGGGGGCGCATGAAAAACTGTTTTTT TRBJ1-4 TRBV7-2 - -
CASSAYPGTGVRGYTF TGTGCCAGCAGCGCCTACCCCGGGACAGGTGTTCGGGGCTACACCTTC TRBJ1-2 TRBV5-6 TRBD1 -
CASSPQGLGNTIYF TGTGCCAGCAGCCCCCAGGGGCTTGGAAACACCATATATTTT TRBJ1-3 TRBV11-2 - -
CASSPWGGGRDYEQYF TGTGCCAGCAGCCCCTGGGGGGGCGGGAGGGACTACGAGCAGTACTTC TRBJ2-7 TRBV7-9 TRBD2 -
CASSNRVGNQPQHF TGTGCCAGCAGCAACAGGGTTGGCAATCAGCCCCAGCATTTT TRBJ1-5 TRBV5-6 - -
CAWAFGRKETQYF TGTGCCTGGGCGTTCGGACGGAAGGAGACCCAGTACTTC TRBJ2-5 TRBV30 - -
CASAPGRDYGYTF TGTGCCAGCGCCCCGGGGAGGGACTATGGCTACACCTTC TRBJ1-2 TRBV6-6 - -
CSVQLDYEQYF TGCAGCGTACAGCTAGACTACGAGCAGTACTTC TRBJ2-7 TRBV29-1 - -
CASSYFEGGPDTQYF TGTGCCAGCAGTTACTTTGAGGGAGGGCCAGATACGCAGTATTTT TRBJ2-3 TRBV6-5 TRBD2 -
CASSQPTINEQFF TGCGCCAGCAGCCAGCCTACGATCAATGAGCAGTTCTTC TRBJ2-1 TRBV4-1 - once
CASSYGFGELFF TGTGCCAGCAGCTACGGTTTCGGGGAGCTGTTTTTT TRBJ2-2 TRBV2 - few
CASLREPNSPLHF TGTGCCAGCCTGAGGGAGCCTAATTCACCCCTCCACTTT TRBJ1-6 TRBV19 - few
CASSYNRGTEAFF TGTGCCAGCAGTTATAACAGGGGCACTGAAGCTTTCTTT TRBJ1-1 TRBV6-5 TRBD1 -
CASSPLTTRGQETQYF TGTGCCAGCTCACCACTTACGACAAGGGGCCAAGAGACCCAGTACTTC TRBJ2-5 TRBV18 - -
CATSRNRGPPQHF TGTGCCACCAGCAGAAACAGGGGCCCGCCCCAGCATTTT TRBJ1-5 TRBV15 TRBD1 -